A selection of T cell receptor beta chains follows, all from one sample in a study of blood T cell repertoires in COVID-19. TCRdb's copy holds only in-frame clones and misses some; the assay was immunoSEQ multiplex PCR. The table shows around 140,000 clones, with around 88% occurring only once. Specimen: peripheral blood. All receptors come from a woman aged 60-70 years with acute or convalescent COVID-19. The CDR3 runs from the conserved cysteine through the conserved F or W. Each record gives: J gene, V gene, D gene, clone size, CDR3 protein, CDR3 DNA. A D gene is named only where the DNA matches it firmly. Clone size is not always given. Where it is, it says once, few, many or a class for expanded clones.

j_call: TRBJ1-5
v_call: TRBV20-1
d_call: NA
clone_size: NA
cdr3_aa: CSASVPGTLSFNQPQHF
cdr3_nt: TGCAGTGCTAGTGTTCCGGGGACACTTAGTTTCAATCAGCCCCAGCATTTT

j_call: TRBJ1-2
v_call: TRBV19
d_call: NA
clone_size: once
cdr3_aa: CASSAQVSAKGYTF
cdr3_nt: TGTGCCAGTAGTGCTCAGGTGTCCGCGAAAGGCTACACCTTC

j_call: TRBJ2-7
v_call: TRBV14
d_call: NA
clone_size: NA
cdr3_aa: CASSQQGPLAYEQYF
cdr3_nt: TGTGCCAGCAGCCAACAGGGGCCATTGGCCTACGAGCAGTACTTC

j_call: TRBJ1-6
v_call: TRBV18
d_call: TRBD1
clone_size: NA
cdr3_aa: CASSPLDRDSPLHF
cdr3_nt: TGTGCCAGCTCACCTTTGGACAGGGATTCACCCCTCCACTTT

j_call: TRBJ1-4
v_call: TRBV3-1/TRBV3-2
d_call: NA
clone_size: NA
cdr3_aa: CASSQGPAKWEEKLFF
cdr3_nt: TGTGCCAGCAGCCAAGGGCCCGCTAAGTGGGAGGAAAAACTGTTTTTT

j_call: TRBJ1-5
v_call: TRBV6-2/TRBV6-3
d_call: NA
clone_size: NA
cdr3_aa: CASSFHGKGGGNQPQHF
cdr3_nt: TGTGCCAGCAGTTTTCATGGAAAAGGCGGGGGCAATCAGCCCCAGCATTTT

j_call: TRBJ2-6
v_call: TRBV9
d_call: NA
clone_size: NA
cdr3_aa: CASSVVGYSSGANVLTF
cdr3_nt: TGTGCCAGCAGCGTAGTTGGCTACAGCTCTGGGGCCAACGTCCTGACTTTC

j_call: TRBJ1-2
v_call: TRBV5-1
d_call: NA
clone_size: NA
cdr3_aa: CASSLAARGANGYTF
cdr3_nt: TGCGCCAGCAGCTTGGCCGCGCGGGGGGCCAATGGCTACACCTTC

j_call: TRBJ2-3
v_call: TRBV28
d_call: NA
clone_size: NA
cdr3_aa: CASSSTDTQYF
cdr3_nt: TGTGCCAGCTCTAGCACAGATACGCAGTATTTT

j_call: TRBJ2-2
v_call: TRBV3-1/TRBV3-2
d_call: TRBD2
clone_size: NA
cdr3_aa: CASSQDSGGAGELFF
cdr3_nt: TGTGCCAGCAGCCAAGATAGCGGGGGGGCCGGGGAGCTGTTTTTT

j_call: TRBJ1-6
v_call: TRBV5-1
d_call: NA
clone_size: NA
cdr3_aa: CASSPTVAQDSPLHF
cdr3_nt: TGCGCCAGCAGCCCGACCGTGGCGCAGGATTCACCCCTCCACTTT

j_call: TRBJ1-3
v_call: TRBV6-5
d_call: TRBD1
clone_size: NA
cdr3_aa: CASSYSTGDSGNTIYF
cdr3_nt: TGTGCCAGCAGTTACTCAACAGGGGACTCTGGAAACACCATATATTTT

j_call: TRBJ1-1
v_call: TRBV10-3
d_call: NA
clone_size: NA
cdr3_aa: CAISAQDRSWTEAFF
cdr3_nt: TGTGCCATCAGTGCCCAAGACAGGAGCTGGACTGAAGCTTTCTTT

j_call: TRBJ2-1
v_call: TRBV4-1
d_call: NA
clone_size: NA
cdr3_aa: CASSQDPVSYNEQFF
cdr3_nt: TGCGCCAGCAGCCAAGATCCGGTCTCCTACAATGAGCAGTTCTTC

j_call: TRBJ2-1
v_call: TRBV6-5
d_call: TRBD1
clone_size: NA
cdr3_aa: CASSLTGGNNEQFF
cdr3_nt: TGTGCCAGCAGTCTAACAGGGGGTAACAATGAGCAGTTCTTC

j_call: TRBJ2-5
v_call: TRBV9
d_call: TRBD1
clone_size: once
cdr3_aa: CASNPTGGQETQYF
cdr3_nt: TGTGCCAGCAACCCGACAGGGGGTCAAGAGACCCAGTACTTC

j_call: TRBJ2-1
v_call: TRBV7-9
d_call: NA
clone_size: NA
cdr3_aa: CASSLEGDEQFF
cdr3_nt: TGTGCCAGCAGCCTAGAGGGGGATGAGCAGTTCTTC

j_call: TRBJ1-1
v_call: TRBV6-5
d_call: NA
clone_size: NA
cdr3_aa: CASNGALNTEAFF
cdr3_nt: TGTGCCAGCAATGGGGCCTTGAACACTGAAGCTTTCTTT

j_call: TRBJ1-5
v_call: TRBV29-1
d_call: NA
clone_size: NA
cdr3_aa: CSVSSSGQPQHF
cdr3_nt: TGCAGCGTTTCCAGCTCGGGTCAGCCCCAGCATTTT

j_call: TRBJ1-1
v_call: TRBV6-2/TRBV6-3
d_call: TRBD1
clone_size: NA
cdr3_aa: CASSSRVQGRNLMKAFF
cdr3_nt: TGTGCCAGCAGCTCCCGGGTACAGGGGCGTAATTTGATGAAAGCTTTCTTT

j_call: TRBJ2-1
v_call: TRBV18
d_call: NA
clone_size: once
cdr3_aa: CASSPTQGSYNEQFF
cdr3_nt: TGTGCCAGCTCACCGACCCAGGGTTCCTACAATGAGCAGTTCTTC

j_call: TRBJ1-1
v_call: TRBV6-5
d_call: TRBD1
clone_size: NA
cdr3_aa: CASRGTGSMNTEAFF
cdr3_nt: TGTGCCAGCAGGGGGACAGGGAGCATGAACACTGAAGCTTTCTTT

j_call: TRBJ2-7
v_call: TRBV5-4
d_call: TRBD1
clone_size: once
cdr3_aa: CASSFEQDPGQGWEQYF
cdr3_nt: TGTGCCAGCAGCTTCGAGCAAGATCCGGGACAGGGGTGGGAGCAGTACTTC

j_call: TRBJ2-7
v_call: TRBV19
d_call: TRBD1
clone_size: NA
cdr3_aa: CASSTTGGPNYEQYF
cdr3_nt: TGTGCCAGTAGTACCACAGGGGGCCCAAACTACGAGCAGTACTTC

j_call: TRBJ1-5
v_call: TRBV29-1
d_call: TRBD1
clone_size: NA
cdr3_aa: CSVEVGQGDQPQHF
cdr3_nt: TGCAGCGTTGAGGTGGGACAGGGAGATCAGCCCCAGCATTTT

j_call: TRBJ1-1
v_call: TRBV7-2
d_call: NA
clone_size: NA
cdr3_aa: CASSRPTGNTEAFF
cdr3_nt: TGTGCCAGCAGCCGCCCGACAGGGAACACTGAAGCTTTCTTT

j_call: TRBJ2-3
v_call: TRBV2
d_call: NA
clone_size: few
cdr3_aa: CASSERDHTQYF
cdr3_nt: TGTGCCAGCAGTGAGAGGGATCATACGCAGTATTTT

j_call: TRBJ1-4
v_call: TRBV2
d_call: TRBD1
clone_size: NA
cdr3_aa: CASRDRGGLNEKLFF
cdr3_nt: TGTGCCAGCAGGGACAGGGGGGGTCTGAATGAAAAACTGTTTTTT

j_call: TRBJ2-7
v_call: TRBV18
d_call: NA
clone_size: NA
cdr3_aa: CASSPPTTGYEQYF
cdr3_nt: TGTGCCAGCTCACCACCTACCACAGGCTACGAGCAGTACTTC

j_call: TRBJ2-7
v_call: TRBV6-5
d_call: TRBD1
clone_size: NA
cdr3_aa: CASRQKWDSTYEQYF
cdr3_nt: TGTGCCAGCAGGCAAAAATGGGACAGCACCTACGAGCAGTACTTC

j_call: TRBJ1-2
v_call: TRBV7-2
d_call: TRBD1
clone_size: NA
cdr3_aa: CASSGDRNYGYTF
cdr3_nt: TGTGCCAGCAGCGGGGACAGAAACTATGGCTACACCTTC

j_call: TRBJ1-3
v_call: TRBV10-3
d_call: NA
clone_size: NA
cdr3_aa: CAITWTNSGNTIYF
cdr3_nt: TGTGCCATCACTTGGACTAACTCTGGAAACACCATATATTTT

j_call: TRBJ1-4
v_call: TRBV18
d_call: TRBD1
clone_size: NA
cdr3_aa: CASSPGQGARQKLFF
cdr3_nt: TGTGCCAGCTCACCCGGACAGGGGGCGCGCCAAAAACTGTTTTTT

j_call: TRBJ1-5
v_call: TRBV2
d_call: TRBD1
clone_size: NA
cdr3_aa: CASGADLTGGNQPQHF
cdr3_nt: TGTGCCAGCGGTGCCGACCTGACAGGGGGCAATCAGCCCCAGCATTTT

j_call: TRBJ1-1
v_call: TRBV6-5
d_call: TRBD1
clone_size: NA
cdr3_aa: CASSPTGDTEAFF
cdr3_nt: TGTGCCAGCAGTCCTACAGGGGACACTGAAGCTTTCTTT

j_call: TRBJ2-1
v_call: TRBV10-3
d_call: NA
clone_size: NA
cdr3_aa: CAISRPTSIHEQFF
cdr3_nt: TGTGCCATCAGTCGTCCTACTAGCATCCATGAGCAGTTCTTC

j_call: TRBJ2-1
v_call: TRBV4-2
d_call: NA
clone_size: NA
cdr3_aa: CASSQDQTEYNEQFF
cdr3_nt: TGTGCCAGCAGCCAAGATCAAACAGAGTACAATGAGCAGTTCTTC

j_call: TRBJ2-7
v_call: TRBV28
d_call: NA
clone_size: NA
cdr3_aa: CASTGSGTVYEQYF
cdr3_nt: TGTGCCAGCACTGGATCGGGGACTGTCTACGAGCAGTACTTC

j_call: TRBJ1-1
v_call: TRBV7-6
d_call: NA
clone_size: NA
cdr3_aa: CASSLSLETEAFF
cdr3_nt: TGTGCCAGCAGCTTATCGTTGGAGACTGAAGCTTTCTTT

j_call: TRBJ2-5
v_call: TRBV28
d_call: TRBD1
clone_size: NA
cdr3_aa: CASNGQGYQETQYF
cdr3_nt: TGTGCCAGCAATGGACAGGGATATCAAGAGACCCAGTACTTC

j_call: TRBJ2-3
v_call: TRBV7-6
d_call: TRBD2
clone_size: NA
cdr3_aa: CASSPAGGRPDTQYF
cdr3_nt: TGTGCCAGCAGCCCCGCGGGGGGGCGCCCAGATACGCAGTATTTT

j_call: TRBJ1-3
v_call: TRBV5-1
d_call: NA
clone_size: few
cdr3_aa: CASSLAPGTRGNTIYF
cdr3_nt: TGCGCCAGCAGCTTGGCTCCCGGGACAAGAGGAAACACCATATATTTT

j_call: TRBJ1-5
v_call: TRBV30
d_call: TRBD1
clone_size: NA
cdr3_aa: CAWSSTGVNQPQHF
cdr3_nt: TGTGCCTGGAGCTCGACAGGGGTCAATCAGCCCCAGCATTTT

j_call: TRBJ1-6
v_call: TRBV7-9
d_call: NA
clone_size: NA
cdr3_aa: CASSPGQPLHF
cdr3_nt: TGTGCCAGCAGCCCAGGACAGCCCCTCCACTTT

j_call: TRBJ2-5
v_call: TRBV20-1
d_call: TRBD2
clone_size: NA
cdr3_aa: CSASTGGANQETQYF
cdr3_nt: TGCAGTGCTAGTACCGGGGGGGCGAACCAAGAGACCCAGTACTTC

j_call: TRBJ1-3
v_call: TRBV7-2
d_call: NA
clone_size: NA
cdr3_aa: CASSPLVRNTIYF
cdr3_nt: TGTGCCAGCAGTCCACTCGTTAGAAACACCATATATTTT

j_call: TRBJ1-1
v_call: TRBV18
d_call: NA
clone_size: NA
cdr3_aa: CASSPRTPPNTEAFF
cdr3_nt: TGTGCCAGCTCACCGAGGACACCCCCGAACACTGAAGCTTTCTTT

j_call: TRBJ2-7
v_call: TRBV30
d_call: NA
clone_size: NA
cdr3_aa: CAWSMQGTGYEQYF
cdr3_nt: TGTGCCTGGAGTATGCAGGGGACCGGTTACGAGCAGTACTTC

j_call: TRBJ2-7
v_call: TRBV7-2
d_call: NA
clone_size: NA
cdr3_aa: CASSLAEGMTYEQYF
cdr3_nt: TGTGCCAGCAGCTTAGCCGAGGGTATGACCTACGAGCAGTACTTC

j_call: TRBJ2-5
v_call: TRBV5-4
d_call: NA
clone_size: NA
cdr3_aa: CASSLAGEQTQYF
cdr3_nt: TGTGCCAGCAGCTTGGCTGGGGAGCAGACCCAGTACTTC